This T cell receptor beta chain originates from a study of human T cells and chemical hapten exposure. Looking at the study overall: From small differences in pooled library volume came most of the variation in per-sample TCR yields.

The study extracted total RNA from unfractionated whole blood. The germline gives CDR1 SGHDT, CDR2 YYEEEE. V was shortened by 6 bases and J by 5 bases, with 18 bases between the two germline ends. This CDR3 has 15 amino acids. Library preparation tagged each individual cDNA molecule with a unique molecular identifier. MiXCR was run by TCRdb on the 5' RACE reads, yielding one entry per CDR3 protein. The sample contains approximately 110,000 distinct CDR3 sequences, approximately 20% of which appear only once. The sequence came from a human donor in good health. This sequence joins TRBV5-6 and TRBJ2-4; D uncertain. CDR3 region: CASTPSYRGENIQYF. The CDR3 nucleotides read TGTGCCAGCACCCCTTCGTACCGTGGGGAAAACATTCAGTACTTC.